This T cell receptor (beta chain) stems from a study of cytomegalovirus exposure and HLA in healthy donors. Overall study findings and caveats: Several top significant clusters appeared, in a later analysis, to be linked to common viral pathogens.

60 Vbeta and 13 Jbeta primers were used in PCR. Sequenced by immunoSEQ multiplex PCR; TCRdb stores in-frame clones only, minus some. The sample yields about 130,000 clones, under 85% seen once. Trimming took off 0 bases at V and 8 bases at J, with 14 bases between the two ends. There are 14 residues in the CDR3. CDR1 is SGHRS, CDR2 YFSETQ, per germline. This clone was found once. The target antigen is unknown. Sequenced material: PBMCs. The chain employs TRBV5-1 and TRBJ1-2; weak D call: TRBD1 (6 bases). This clonotype was obtained from a boy aged 10-17 years in good health and CMV-seronegative. CDR3 in DNA: TGCGCCAGCAGCTTGGAGGGCAGGGGACGGGGCTACACCTTC. Translated: CASSLEGRGRGYTF.